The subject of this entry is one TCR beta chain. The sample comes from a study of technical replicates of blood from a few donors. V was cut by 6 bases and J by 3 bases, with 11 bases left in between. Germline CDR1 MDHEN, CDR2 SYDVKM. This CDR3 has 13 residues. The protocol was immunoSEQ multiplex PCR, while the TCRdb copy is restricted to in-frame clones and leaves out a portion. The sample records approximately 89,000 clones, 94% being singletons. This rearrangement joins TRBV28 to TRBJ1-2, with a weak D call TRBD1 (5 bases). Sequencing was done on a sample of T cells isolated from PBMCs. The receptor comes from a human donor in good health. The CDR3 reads CASRHDSHYGYTF. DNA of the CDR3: TGTGCCAGCAGACATGACAGCCACTATGGCTACACCTTC.